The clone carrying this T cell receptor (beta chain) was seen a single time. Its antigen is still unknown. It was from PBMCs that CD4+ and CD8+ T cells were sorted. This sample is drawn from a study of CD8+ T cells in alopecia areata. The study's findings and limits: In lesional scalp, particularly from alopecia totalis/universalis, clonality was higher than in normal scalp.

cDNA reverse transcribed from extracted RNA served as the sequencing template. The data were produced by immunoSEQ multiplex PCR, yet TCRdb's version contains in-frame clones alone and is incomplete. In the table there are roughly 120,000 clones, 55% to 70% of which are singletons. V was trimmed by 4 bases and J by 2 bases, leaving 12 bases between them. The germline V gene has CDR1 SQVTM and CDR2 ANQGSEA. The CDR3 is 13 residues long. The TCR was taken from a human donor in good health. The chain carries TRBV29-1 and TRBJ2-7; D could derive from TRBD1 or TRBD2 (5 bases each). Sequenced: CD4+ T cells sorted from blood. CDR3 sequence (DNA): TGCAGCGTTGTCCGGGGCTACCCCTACGAGCAGTACTTC. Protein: CSVVRGYPYEQYF.